These T cell receptor beta chains were read from a single sample in a study of cytomegalovirus exposure and HLA in healthy donors. Some clones are missing from TCRdb's copy, which holds only in-frame ones; the method was immunoSEQ multiplex PCR. This table has around 37,000 clones, over 75% appearing once. Sequenced: PBMCs. Receptor source: a man aged 50-60 years in good health and CMV-seronegative. Each CDR3 is given with its conserved first and last residue. The D gene is left open where the match is weak. Clone size is given for some rows only: seen once, a few or many times, or a class if the clone is expanded.

>TRBD1|TRBV2|TRBJ2-1|-|16
TGTGCCAGCAAAGACCCCCGGGACAGGGGCCTATGGGAGCAGTTCTTC
CASKDPRDRGLWEQFF
>TRBD1|TRBV25-1|TRBJ1-2|-|16
TGTGCCAGCAGTGAATCCAGGGGGTACGGTAGCTATGGCTACACCTTC
CASSESRGYGSYGYTF
>TRBD2|TRBV5-4|TRBJ2-3|-|16
TGTGCCAGCAGCTCCTTCGGGCGGGGGGACACAGATACGCAGTATTTT
CASSSFGRGDTDTQYF
>-|TRBV10-3|TRBJ2-1|-|17
TGTGCCATCAGCTCCCCCACAGGGCTCGAATCCTACAATGAGCAGTTCTTC
CAISSPTGLESYNEQFF
>-|TRBV7-2|TRBJ2-1|few|14
TGTGCCAGCAGCTTCTTGCCAGGGAACAATGAGCAGTTCTTC
CASSFLPGNNEQFF
>-|TRBV19|TRBJ2-4|-|20
TGTGCCAGTAGTAAGACCCGGGACACCCCCGGCGCCTCGGCCAAAAACATTCAGTACTTC
CASSKTRDTPGASAKNIQYF
>-|TRBV5-6|TRBJ1-3|-|16
TGTGCCAGCAGCTGGAGGCTCGGAGGTGGAGGAAACACCATATATTTT
CASSWRLGGGGNTIYF
>-|TRBV10-3|TRBJ2-7|-|11
TGTGCCATCAGTGAGTCCGACGAGCAGTACTTC
CAISESDEQYF
>TRBD2|TRBV11-1|TRBJ2-2|-|14
TGTGCCAGCAGCTTAGTAGCGGGCGCCGGGGAGCTGTTTTTT
CASSLVAGAGELFF
>TRBD1|TRBV29-1|TRBJ2-7|-|18
TGCAGCGTTGGATCGGGACAGGGGAGTTTTTCGGGAACTTACGAGCAGTACTTC
CSVGSGQGSFSGTYEQYF
>-|TRBV6-5|TRBJ2-7|-|14
TGTGCCAGCAGTTACCTGGCCCCCCTCGCCGAGCAGTACTTC
CASSYLAPLAEQYF
>TRBD2|TRBV19|TRBJ2-1|-|16
TGTGCCAGTAGTATAATTAGCGGGAGGGCCAACAATGAGCAGTTCTTC
CASSIISGRANNEQFF
>TRBD1|TRBV19|TRBJ2-3|-|18
TGTGCCAGTAGCCTAAGCCCGGGACAGGGTTCAGGCACAGATACGCAGTATTTT
CASSLSPGQGSGTDTQYF
>-|TRBV5-6|TRBJ1-1|few|13
TGTGCCAGCAGCTTGACAGTGAACACTGAAGCTTTCTTT
CASSLTVNTEAFF
>TRBD2|TRBV6-6|TRBJ2-5|-|14
TGTGCCAGCGAACCAGCGGGGGCTAGTGAGACCCAGTACTTC
CASEPAGASETQYF
>-|TRBV4-1|TRBJ1-5|-|15
TGCGCCAGCAGCCCAGGGAGGACCGACCATCAGCCCCAGCATTTT
CASSPGRTDHQPQHF
>TRBD2|TRBV7-7|TRBJ2-1|-|21
TGTGCTAGCAGCTTATATCCACTAGCGGGAGTGATGGTTAAGTTTGGGAATGAGCAGTTCTTC
CASSLYPLAGVMVKFGNEQFF
>TRBD1|TRBV5-6|TRBJ1-4|-|14
TGTGCCAGCAGCCGACCAGACAGGGGCGAAAAACTGTTTTTT
CASSRPDRGEKLFF
>-|TRBV11-2|TRBJ2-1|-|16
TGTGCCAGCAGCTTAGGGGCTGAAAGGGACTCCAATGAGCAGTTCTTC
CASSLGAERDSNEQFF